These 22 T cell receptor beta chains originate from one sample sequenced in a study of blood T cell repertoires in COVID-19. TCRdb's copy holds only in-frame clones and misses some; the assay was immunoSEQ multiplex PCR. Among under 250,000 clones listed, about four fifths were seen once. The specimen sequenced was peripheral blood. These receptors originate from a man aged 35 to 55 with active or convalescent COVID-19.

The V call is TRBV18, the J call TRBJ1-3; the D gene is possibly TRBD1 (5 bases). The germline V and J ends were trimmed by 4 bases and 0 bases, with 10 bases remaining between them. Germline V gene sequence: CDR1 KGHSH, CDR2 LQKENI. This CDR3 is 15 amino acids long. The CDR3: CASSQGMISGNTIYF. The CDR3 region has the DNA TGTGCCAGCTCACAGGGGATGATCTCTGGAAACACCATATATTTT.

The DNA for the CDR3 is TGTGCCACAACTAGCGGGAGCTACGAGCAGTACTTC. Protein product: CATTSGSYEQYF. The chain links TRBV30 to TRBJ2-7; 11 bases fit TRBD2. The ends lost 8 bases at V and 3 bases at J; junction bases unmatched: 3. CDR3 length equals 12 residues. The germline CDR1 and CDR2 sequences are GTSNPN and SVGIG (reference sequence).

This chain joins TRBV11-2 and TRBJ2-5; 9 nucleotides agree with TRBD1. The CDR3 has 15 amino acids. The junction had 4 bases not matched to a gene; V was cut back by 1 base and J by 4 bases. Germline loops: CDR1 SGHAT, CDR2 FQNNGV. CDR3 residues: CASSLGGTGRETQYF. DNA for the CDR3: TGTGCCAGCAGCTTAGGGGGGACAGGGAGAGAGACCCAGTACTTC.

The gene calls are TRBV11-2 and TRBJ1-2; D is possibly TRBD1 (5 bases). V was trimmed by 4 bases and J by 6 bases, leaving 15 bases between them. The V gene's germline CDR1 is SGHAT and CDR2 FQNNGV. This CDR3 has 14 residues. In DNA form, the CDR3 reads TGTGCCAGCAGCTCGTCTGGGGGGAATAATGGCTACACCTTC. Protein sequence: CASSSSGGNNGYTF.

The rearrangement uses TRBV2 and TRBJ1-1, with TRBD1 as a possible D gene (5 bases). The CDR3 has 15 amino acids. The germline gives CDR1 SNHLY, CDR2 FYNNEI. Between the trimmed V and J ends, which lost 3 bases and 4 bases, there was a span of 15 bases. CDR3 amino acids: CASSDPSLDTTEAFF. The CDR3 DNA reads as TGTGCCAGCAGTGATCCGTCCTTGGACACCACTGAAGCTTTCTTT.

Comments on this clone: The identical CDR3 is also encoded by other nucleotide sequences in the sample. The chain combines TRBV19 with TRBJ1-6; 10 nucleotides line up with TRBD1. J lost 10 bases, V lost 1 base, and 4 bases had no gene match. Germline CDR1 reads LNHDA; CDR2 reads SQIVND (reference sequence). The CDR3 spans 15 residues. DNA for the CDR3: TGTGCCAGTAGTATAGGGGACAGGGGAGGATCACCCCTCCACTTT. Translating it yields CASSIGDRGGSPLHF.

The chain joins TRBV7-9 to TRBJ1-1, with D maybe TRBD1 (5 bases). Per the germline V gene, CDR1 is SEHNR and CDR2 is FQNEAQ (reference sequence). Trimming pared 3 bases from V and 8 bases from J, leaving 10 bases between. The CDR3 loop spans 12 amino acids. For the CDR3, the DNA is TGTGCCAGCAGCTTTGTCGCAGGGGAAGCTTTCTTT. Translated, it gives CASSFVAGEAFF.

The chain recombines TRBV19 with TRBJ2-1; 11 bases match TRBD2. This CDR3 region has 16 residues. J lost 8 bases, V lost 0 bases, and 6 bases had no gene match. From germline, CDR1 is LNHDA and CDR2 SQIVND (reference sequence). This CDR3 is CASSIELAGVSDEQFF. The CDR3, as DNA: TGTGCCAGTAGTATAGAACTAGCGGGAGTCAGCGATGAGCAGTTCTTC.

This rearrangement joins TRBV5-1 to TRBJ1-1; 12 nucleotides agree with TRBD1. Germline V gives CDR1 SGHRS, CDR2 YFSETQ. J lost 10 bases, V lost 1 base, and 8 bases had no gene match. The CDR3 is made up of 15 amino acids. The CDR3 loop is CASSLSGTGGRGAFF. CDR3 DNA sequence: TGCGCCAGCAGCTTGTCCGGGACAGGGGGCAGGGGAGCTTTCTTT.

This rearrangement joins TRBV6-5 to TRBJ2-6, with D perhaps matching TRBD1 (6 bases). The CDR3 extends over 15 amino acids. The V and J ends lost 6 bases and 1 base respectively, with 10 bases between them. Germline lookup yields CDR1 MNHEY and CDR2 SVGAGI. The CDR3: CASSSGVSGANVLTF. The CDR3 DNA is TGTGCCAGCAGCTCAGGGGTATCTGGGGCCAACGTCCTGACTTTC.

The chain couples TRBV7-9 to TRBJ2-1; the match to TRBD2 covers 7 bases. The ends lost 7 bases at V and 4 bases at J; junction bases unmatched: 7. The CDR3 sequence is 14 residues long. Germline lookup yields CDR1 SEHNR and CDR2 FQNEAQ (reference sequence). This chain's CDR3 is CASIPGGSYNEQFF. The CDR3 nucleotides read TGTGCCAGCATACCGGGGGGTTCATACAATGAGCAGTTCTTC. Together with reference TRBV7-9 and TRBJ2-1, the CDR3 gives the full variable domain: DTGVSQNPRHKITKRGQNVTFRCDPISEHNRLYWYRQTLGQGPEFLTYFQNEAQLEKSRLLSDRFSAERPKGSFSTLEIQRTEQGDSAMYLCASIPGGSYNEQFFGPGTRLTVL.

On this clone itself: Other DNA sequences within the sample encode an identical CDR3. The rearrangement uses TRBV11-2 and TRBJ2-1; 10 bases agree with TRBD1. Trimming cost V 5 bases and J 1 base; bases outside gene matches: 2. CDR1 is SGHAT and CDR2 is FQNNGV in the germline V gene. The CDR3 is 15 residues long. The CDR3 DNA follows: TGTGCCAGCAGCCGGGACAGGGGTTCCTACAATGAGCAGTTCTTC. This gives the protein CASSRDRGSYNEQFF. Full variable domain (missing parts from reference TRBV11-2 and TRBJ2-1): EAGVAQSPRYKIIEKRQSVAFWCNPISGHATLYWYQQILGQGPKLLIQFQNNGVVDDSQLPKDRFSAERLKGVDSTLKIQPAKLEDSAVYLCASSRDRGSYNEQFFGPGTRLTVL.

DNA of the CDR3: TGTGCCAGCAGCGGGGACCAGGCGGGACAGGGGTCCAGAAACACCATATATTTT. Its protein is CASSGDQAGQGSRNTIYF. This chain uses TRBV11-2 with TRBJ1-3; 10 nucleotides agree with TRBD1. CDR1 and CDR2 from the germline V gene are SGHAT and FQNNGV. V shed 5 bases and J 5 bases; nucleotides not matched to a gene: 15. The CDR3 length is 18 residues.

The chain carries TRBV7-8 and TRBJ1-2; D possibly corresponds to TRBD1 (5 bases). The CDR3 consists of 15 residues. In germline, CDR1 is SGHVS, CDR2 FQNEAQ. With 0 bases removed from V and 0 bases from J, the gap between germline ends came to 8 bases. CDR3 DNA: TGTGCCAGCAGCTTAGCCCAGGGAACTAACTATGGCTACACCTTC. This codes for CASSLAQGTNYGYTF. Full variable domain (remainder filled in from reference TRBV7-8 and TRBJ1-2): GAGVSQSPRYKVAKRGQDVALRCDPISGHVSLFWYQQALGQGPEFLTYFQNEAQLDKSGLPSDRFFAERPEGSVSTLKIQRTQQEDSAVYLCASSLAQGTNYGYTFGSGTRLTVV.

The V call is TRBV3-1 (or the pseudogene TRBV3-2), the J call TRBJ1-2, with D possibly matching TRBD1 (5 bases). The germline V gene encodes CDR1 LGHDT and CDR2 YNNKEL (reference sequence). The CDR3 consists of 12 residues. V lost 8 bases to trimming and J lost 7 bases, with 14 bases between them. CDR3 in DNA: TGTGCCAGCGAGACGGGGGGGAGTGGCTACACCTTC. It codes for CASETGGSGYTF.

CDR3 loop: CASSWSLSYGYTF. The CDR3 DNA sequence: TGCGCCAGCAGCTGGTCCCTGAGCTATGGCTACACCTTC. This rearrangement joins TRBV5-1 to TRBJ1-2; D is unclear. The CDR3 has 13 amino acids. V gave up 3 bases and J gave up 4 bases, with 10 bases separating them. CDR1 is SGHRS, CDR2 YFSETQ, per germline.

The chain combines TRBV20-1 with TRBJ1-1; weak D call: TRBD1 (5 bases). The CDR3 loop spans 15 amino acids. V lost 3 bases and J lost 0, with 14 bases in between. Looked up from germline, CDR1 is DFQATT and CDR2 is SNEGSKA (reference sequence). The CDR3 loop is CSASWQGKMNTEAFF. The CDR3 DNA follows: TGCAGTGCTAGTTGGCAGGGTAAAATGAACACTGAAGCTTTCTTT.

The CDR3: CASSQEAAGGPYEQYF. DNA of the CDR3: TGTGCCAGCAGCCAGGAGGCAGCGGGGGGGCCCTACGAGCAGTACTTC. This chain uses TRBV3-1 (or the pseudogene TRBV3-2) with TRBJ2-7; 10 positions agree with TRBD2. V was clipped by 3 bases and J by 2 bases; unmatched bases: 7. CDR3 length: 16 amino acids. Per germline, CDR1 LGHDT and CDR2 YNNKEL (reference sequence).

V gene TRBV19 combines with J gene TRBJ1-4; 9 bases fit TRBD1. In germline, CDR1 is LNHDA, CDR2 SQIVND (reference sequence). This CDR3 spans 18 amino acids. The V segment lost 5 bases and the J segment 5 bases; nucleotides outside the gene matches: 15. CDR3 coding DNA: TGTGCCAGTAGTGGAGGGACAGGGACACTCCGGACCAATGAAAAACTGTTTTTT. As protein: CASSGGTGTLRTNEKLFF.

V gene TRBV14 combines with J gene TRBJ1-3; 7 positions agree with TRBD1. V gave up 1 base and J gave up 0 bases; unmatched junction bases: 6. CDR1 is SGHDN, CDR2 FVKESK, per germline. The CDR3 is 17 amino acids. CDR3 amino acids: CASSQVGDSVSGNTIYF. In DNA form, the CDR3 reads TGTGCCAGCAGCCAAGTAGGGGACAGCGTCTCTGGAAACACCATATATTTT.

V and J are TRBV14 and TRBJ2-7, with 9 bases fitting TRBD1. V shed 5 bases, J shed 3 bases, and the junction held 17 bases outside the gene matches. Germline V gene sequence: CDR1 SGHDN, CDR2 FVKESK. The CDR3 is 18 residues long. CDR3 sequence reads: CASSKLGTGCSSNYEQYF. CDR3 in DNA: TGTGCCAGCAGCAAACTTGGGACAGGGTGCTCTTCAAACTACGAGCAGTACTTC.

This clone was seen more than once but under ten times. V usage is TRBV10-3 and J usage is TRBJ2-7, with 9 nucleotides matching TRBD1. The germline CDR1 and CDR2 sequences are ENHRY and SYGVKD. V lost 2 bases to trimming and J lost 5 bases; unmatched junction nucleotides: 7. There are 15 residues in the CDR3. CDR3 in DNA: TGTGCCATCAGTGAGCCCAAAGACAGGGGGGACGAGCAGTACTTC. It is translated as CAISEPKDRGDEQYF.